A selection of T cell receptor beta chains follows, all from one sample in a study of blood T cell repertoires in COVID-19. The assay was immunoSEQ multiplex PCR, and TCRdb's table has in-frame clones only and misses some. The sample carries roughly 220,000 clones, more than 65% recorded once. What was sequenced was peripheral blood. The receptors originated from a woman aged 40 to 50 who had recovered from COVID-19. CDR3s include the opening cysteine and the closing phenylalanine or tryptophan. Fields, in order: CDR3 DNA, CDR3 protein, D gene, CDR3 length, V gene, J gene, clone size. The D gene is left open where the match is weak. Some rows have no size entry. The others give once, few or many, or a class for an expanded clone.

TGTGCCAGCAGCTTAGATCACTCCGAGCAGTACTTC	CASSLDHSEQYF	.	12	TRBV11-2	TRBJ2-7	.
TGTGCCAGCAGCTTGGGGCCATTAACAGGGGGATACGCCTACGAGCAGTACTTC	CASSLGPLTGGYAYEQYF	TRBD1	18	TRBV5-5	TRBJ2-7	.
TGTGCCAGCAGTGAAGTGGGGAGCGCTGAAGCTTTCTTT	CASSEVGSAEAFF	.	13	TRBV6-1	TRBJ1-1	.
TGCGCCAGCAGCCCAGGGAGGGGGACTGAAGCTTTCTTT	CASSPGRGTEAFF	.	13	TRBV4-3	TRBJ1-1	.
TGTGCCAGCAGCTATGAACAGGATGGCTACACCTTC	CASSYEQDGYTF	.	12	TRBV5-4	TRBJ1-2	.
TGCGCCAGCAGCTTGGTGGCAGGCCTCTACGAGCAGTACTTC	CASSLVAGLYEQYF	.	14	TRBV5-1	TRBJ2-7	.
TGTGCCAGCAGCTTGAACCGGGACAGTGAAGCTTTCTTT	CASSLNRDSEAFF	TRBD1	13	TRBV5-4	TRBJ1-1	.
TGCGCCAGCAGCTTTTGGGGCAGGGGCACCGGGGAGCTGTTTTTT	CASSFWGRGTGELFF	.	15	TRBV5-1	TRBJ2-2	.
TGTGCCAGCTGTCGGACAGAAAGTGCTTCTCAGCCCCAGCATTTT	CASCRTESASQPQHF	.	15	TRBV6-6	TRBJ1-5	few
TGTGCCAGCAGCTTAGATCTGGGCGGGGGGCAAAACATTCAGTACTTC	CASSLDLGGGQNIQYF	TRBD2	16	TRBV11-2	TRBJ2-4	.
TGCAGTGCTAGTAGGACGCAGGGTGGAGCTAACTATGGCTACACCTTC	CSASRTQGGANYGYTF	.	16	TRBV20-1	TRBJ1-2	.
TGTGCCAGCAGTTGGGACAGGGCTAACGAGCAGTACTTC	CASSWDRANEQYF	TRBD1	13	TRBV6-5	TRBJ2-7	.
TGTGCCAGCAGTTTATCGCGCAACACTGAAGCTTTCTTT	CASSLSRNTEAFF	.	13	TRBV27	TRBJ1-1	.
TGTGCCAGCTCACCCGAAGGACTAGCGGGGGTGGAGCAGTACTTC	CASSPEGLAGVEQYF	TRBD2	15	TRBV18	TRBJ2-7	few
TGTGCCAGCAAACCTGGAGGGACTGAAAAACTGTTTTTT	CASKPGGTEKLFF	.	13	TRBV28	TRBJ1-4	.
TGTGCCAGCACCAAGGGGGGGCGGCATGGCTACACCTTC	CASTKGGRHGYTF	.	13	TRBV6-5	TRBJ1-2	.
TGTGCCAGCAGCCTCCAGGGCGCCAAAAACATTCAGTACTTC	CASSLQGAKNIQYF	.	14	TRBV5-6	TRBJ2-4	.
TGTGCCACCAGCACATCCAGGCGGGGGTCCCAAGAGACCCAGTACTTC	CATSTSRRGSQETQYF	TRBD2	16	TRBV15	TRBJ2-5	.
TGTGCCAGCACCGTGGACTCTACCCGGCTGCAAGCGTACTTC	CASTVDSTRLQAYF	.	14	TRBV6-5	TRBJ2-7	.
TGTGCCAGCTCACTCTCGGGGGTACTCTATGGCTACACCTTC	CASSLSGVLYGYTF	.	14	TRBV18	TRBJ1-2	.
TGTGCCAGCAGTCTAGCGGGGGGATCTAACACCGGGGAGCTGTTTTTT	CASSLAGGSNTGELFF	TRBD2	16	TRBV3-1/TRBV3-2	TRBJ2-2	.
TGTGCCATCAGGTCCAGCTCCTACAATGAGCAGTTCTTC	CAIRSSSYNEQFF	.	13	TRBV10-3	TRBJ2-1	.
TGCGCCAGCAGTCCTCTGACAGGGAGCTCTGGGGCCAACGTCCTGACTTTC	CASSPLTGSSGANVLTF	TRBD1	17	TRBV5-1	TRBJ2-6	.
TGTGCCAGCACCAGCACAGGGGGAGGAGGAAACACCATATATTTT	CASTSTGGGGNTIYF	TRBD1	15	TRBV28	TRBJ1-3	.
TGTGCCAGTAGTGGCAGGGGACCCAAAAACATTCAGTACTTC	CASSGRGPKNIQYF	.	14	TRBV19	TRBJ2-4	.
TGTGCCAGCAGCTTAGATGCCCCCCAGGGAAACACCATATATTTT	CASSLDAPQGNTIYF	.	15	TRBV7-8	TRBJ1-3	.
TGTGCCACCTCGATCACGGGGGGCCCTATTGAAGCTTTCTTT	CATSITGGPIEAFF	.	14	TRBV28	TRBJ1-1	few
TGTGCCAGCAGCCAGGACAGGGCGAGCTCCTATAATTCACCCCTCCACTTT	CASSQDRASSYNSPLHF	TRBD1	17	TRBV3-1/TRBV3-2	TRBJ1-6	.
TGTGCCAGCAGTGCTACAGAGCCTATCTATGGCTACACCTTC	CASSATEPIYGYTF	.	14	TRBV25-1	TRBJ1-2	few
TGCGCCAGCAGCTTGGTTACAGAAAGCCTCTCTGGGGCCAACGTCCTGACTTTC	CASSLVTESLSGANVLTF	.	18	TRBV5-1	TRBJ2-6	.
TGCGCCAGCAGCTTGGGGGGACTAGTTGGCGAGACCCAGTACTTC	CASSLGGLVGETQYF	TRBD2	15	TRBV5-1	TRBJ2-5	.
TGTGCCACCAGCAGAGATCGCGGGGGTCGGCAGTTCTTC	CATSRDRGGRQFF	TRBD2	13	TRBV15	TRBJ2-1	.
TGTGCCAGCAGTTCATCAGGGGGCAATGAGCAGTTCTTC	CASSSSGGNEQFF	TRBD1	13	TRBV7-9	TRBJ2-1	.
TGTGCCAGTAGTAGGACAGGGAGCTCCTACGAGCAGTACTTC	CASSRTGSSYEQYF	TRBD1	14	TRBV19	TRBJ2-7	few
TGTGCCAGCAGCTCCACCGGACAGATGAATGAGCAGTTCTTC	CASSSTGQMNEQFF	.	14	TRBV7-2	TRBJ2-1	.
TGTGCCAGCAGCACAAAAACCGGGACAAGAAACGGTGAGCAGTACTTC	CASSTKTGTRNGEQYF	.	16	TRBV5-4	TRBJ2-7	.
TGTGCCCCTAGTGGGGGGTTAGGCACCGGGGAGCTGTTTTTT	CAPSGGLGTGELFF	.	14	TRBV6-5	TRBJ2-2	.
TGTGCCAGCAGCACAGACCTGGACAGGGTCCCAGATACGCAGTATTTT	CASSTDLDRVPDTQYF	TRBD1	16	TRBV11-1	TRBJ2-3	.
TGTGCCAGCAGCGTAGAACCACAGGGGACCTACGAGCAGTACTTC	CASSVEPQGTYEQYF	TRBD1	15	TRBV9	TRBJ2-7	.
TGTGCCTGGAGTGTATCTCGCGGAGGCTACACCTTC	CAWSVSRGGYTF	.	12	TRBV30	TRBJ1-2	.
TGCGCCAGCAGCGATGACGGGAATCAGCCCCAGCATTTT	CASSDDGNQPQHF	.	13	TRBV5-1	TRBJ1-5	.
TGTGCCAGCAGCTCGATGTACCCTACCCAAGCTTTCTTT	CASSSMYPTQAFF	.	13	TRBV5-6	TRBJ1-1	.
TGTGCCAGCAGTTTATCAGATTCGGCAGGGAGGTATGGCTACACCTTC	CASSLSDSAGRYGYTF	.	16	TRBV28	TRBJ1-2	.
TGTGCCAGCAGTTCGGGACAGGGAAGCCACGAGCAGTACTTC	CASSSGQGSHEQYF	TRBD1	14	TRBV6-6	TRBJ2-7	many
TGTGCCAGCAGCTTATACGCTAGCGGGGGGGCTGGGGAGCAGTTCTTC	CASSLYASGGAGEQFF	TRBD2	16	TRBV7-2	TRBJ2-1	.